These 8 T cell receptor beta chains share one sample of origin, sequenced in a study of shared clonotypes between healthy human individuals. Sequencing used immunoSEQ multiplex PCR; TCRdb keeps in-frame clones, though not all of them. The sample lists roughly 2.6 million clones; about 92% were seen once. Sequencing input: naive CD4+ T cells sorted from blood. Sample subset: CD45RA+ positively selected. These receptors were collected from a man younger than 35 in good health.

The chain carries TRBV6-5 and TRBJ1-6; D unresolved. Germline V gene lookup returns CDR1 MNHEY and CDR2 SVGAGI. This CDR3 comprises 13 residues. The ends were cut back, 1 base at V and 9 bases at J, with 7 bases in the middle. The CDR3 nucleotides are TGTGCCAGCAGTTACTATCCACTTTCACCCCTCCACTTT. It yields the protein CASSYYPLSPLHF.

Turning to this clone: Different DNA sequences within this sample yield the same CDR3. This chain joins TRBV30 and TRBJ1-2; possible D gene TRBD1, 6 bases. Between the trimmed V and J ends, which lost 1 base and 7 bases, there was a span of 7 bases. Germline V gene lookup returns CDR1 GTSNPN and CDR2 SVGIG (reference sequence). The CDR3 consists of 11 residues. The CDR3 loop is CAWSEGGGYTF. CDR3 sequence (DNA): TGTGCCTGGAGTGAGGGGGGTGGCTACACCTTC.

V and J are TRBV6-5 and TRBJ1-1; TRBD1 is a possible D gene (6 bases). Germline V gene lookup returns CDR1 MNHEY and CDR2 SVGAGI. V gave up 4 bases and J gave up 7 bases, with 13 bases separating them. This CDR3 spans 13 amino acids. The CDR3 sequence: CASSSRQAGEAFF. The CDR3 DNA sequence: TGTGCCAGCAGTTCAAGACAGGCTGGTGAAGCTTTCTTT.

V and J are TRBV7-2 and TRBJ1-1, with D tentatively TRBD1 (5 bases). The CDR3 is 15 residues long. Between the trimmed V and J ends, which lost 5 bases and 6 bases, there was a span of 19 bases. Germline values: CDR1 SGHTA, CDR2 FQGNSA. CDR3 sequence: CASSPQSGTTSEAFF. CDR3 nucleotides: TGTGCCAGCAGCCCCCAAAGCGGGACTACGTCTGAAGCTTTCTTT.

The CDR3 DNA reads TGTGCCAGCAGCTTAGCGGGAGCGGGAGTGATAGATACGCAGTATTTT. Protein product: CASSLAGAGVIDTQYF. The rearrangement links TRBV7-6 to TRBJ2-3, with 8 nucleotides matching TRBD2. The CDR3 extends over 16 amino acids. With V trimmed by 0 bases and J by 5 bases, 7 bases remained unmatched. CDR1 is SGHVS and CDR2 is FNYEAQ in the germline V gene.

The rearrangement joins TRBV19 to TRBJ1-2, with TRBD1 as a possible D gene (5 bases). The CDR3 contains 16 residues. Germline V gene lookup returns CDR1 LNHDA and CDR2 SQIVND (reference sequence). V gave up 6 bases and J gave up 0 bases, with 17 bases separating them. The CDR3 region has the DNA TGTGCCAGTAGACAAGACAGAAACCTAGCTAACTATGGCTACACCTTC. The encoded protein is CASRQDRNLANYGYTF.

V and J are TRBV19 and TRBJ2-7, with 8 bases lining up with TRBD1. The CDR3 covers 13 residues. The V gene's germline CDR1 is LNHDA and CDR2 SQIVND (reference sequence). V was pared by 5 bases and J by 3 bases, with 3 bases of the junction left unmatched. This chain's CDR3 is CASSADRGYEQYF. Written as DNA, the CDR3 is TGTGCCAGTAGTGCTGACAGGGGCTACGAGCAGTACTTC.

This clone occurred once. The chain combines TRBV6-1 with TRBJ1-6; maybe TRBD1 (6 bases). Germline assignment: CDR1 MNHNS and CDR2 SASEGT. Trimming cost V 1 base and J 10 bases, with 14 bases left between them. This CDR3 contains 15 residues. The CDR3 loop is CASSEVEGGLSPLHF. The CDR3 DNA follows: TGTGCCAGCAGTGAAGTGGAAGGGGGTTTGTCACCCCTCCACTTT.